This is a list of T cell receptor beta chains from one sample in a study of CD8 T cells in ankylosing spondylitis. TCRdb reanalysed the 5' RACE reads using MiXCR and keeps one entry per CDR3 protein. The sample holds 100,000 to 150,000 distinct CDR3 sequences, around 7% seen once. Sequences were obtained from blood, either unsorted or a sorted T cell fraction (not recorded which). These receptors originate from a male donor with ankylosing spondylitis or in good health (not recorded which). Both conserved end residues are part of each CDR3.

TRBV27,TRBJ1-2,CASSLVGAPFSGYTF
TRBV20-1,TRBJ1-2,CSARDPDNYGYTF
TRBV29-1,TRBJ2-3,CSVEQGRPDTQYF
TRBV12-3/TRBV12-4,TRBJ1-2,CASSLARGFTSTMGYTF
TRBV7-7,TRBJ1-4,CASSLVRQRNEKLFF
TRBV20-1,TRBJ1-1,CSARNPGGGTEAFF
TRBV5-1,TRBJ2-7,CASSLDVYEQYF
TRBV5-1,TRBJ2-7,CASETQGGAISYEQYF
TRBV29-1,TRBJ2-3,CSVEFGGTLTDTQYF
TRBV6-2/TRBV6-3,TRBJ2-1,CASSNPSGRGNEQFF
TRBV24-1,TRBJ2-3,CATSSSRGSTDTQYF